This entry lists 31 T cell receptor beta chains sequenced from one sample in a study of CD8 T cells in ankylosing spondylitis. TCRdb independently ran MiXCR on the 5' RACE reads; one entry per CDR3 protein. The repertoire holds roughly 240,000 distinct CDR3 sequences, 7.5% to 9.5% seen once, with roughly 5% in the top ten. The source material was blood, either unsorted or a sorted T cell fraction (not recorded which). Source of these receptors: a female donor with ankylosing spondylitis or in good health (not recorded which).

This clonotype was detected many times. The rearrangement joins TRBV2 to TRBJ2-7; D ambiguous. Germline CDR1 and CDR2: SNHLY and FYNNEI. V was cut by 0 bases and J by 7 bases, with 10 bases left in between. The CDR3 totals 13 residues. For the CDR3, the DNA is TGTGCCAGCAGTGAAGCGCTTCGGAGAGAGCAGTACTTC. Protein sequence: CASSEALRREQYF.

The table lists this clonotype with many counts. This sequence joins TRBV27 and TRBJ1-6; 7 bases match TRBD1. This CDR3 contains 14 residues. V shed 6 bases, J shed 8 bases, and the junction held 7 bases outside the gene matches. CDR1 is MNHEY and CDR2 is SMNVEV in the germline V gene (reference sequence). The CDR3 coding sequence is TGTGCCAGCAGAATACAGGGGAGGGATTCACCCCTCCACTTT. Encoded protein: CASRIQGRDSPLHF.

As for this clonotype: With a much larger clone just one base away, this may be a read error. CDR3 amino acids: CASSQEGLAGSNEQFF. The CDR3 DNA follows: TGCGCCAGCAGCCAAGAGGGCCTAGCCGGGTCCAATGAGCAGTTCTTC. This chain links TRBV4-3 with TRBJ2-1; weak D call: TRBD2 (5 bases). The CDR3 covers 16 residues. Trimming shortened V by 0 bases and J by 6 bases, and 15 bases separated the two germline ends. The germline V gene encodes CDR1 LGHNA and CDR2 YSLEER.

At least ten counts were recorded for this clonotype. This chain joins TRBV28 and TRBJ2-3; 7 positions agree with TRBD1. The length of the CDR3 is 15 residues. The J segment lost 2 bases and the V segment lost 4 bases, leaving 6 bases of the junction unmatched. Germline loops: CDR1 MDHEN, CDR2 SYDVKM. The CDR3 sequence is CASSSQTGTTDTQYF. The CDR3 nucleotides read TGTGCCAGCAGTTCCCAGACAGGGACCACAGATACGCAGTATTTT.

This clonotype was seen a few times. V usage is TRBV30 and J usage is TRBJ1-4; D gene ambiguous. This CDR3 region has 13 residues. Looked up from germline, CDR1 is GTSNPN and CDR2 is SVGIG (reference sequence). V lost 0 bases and J 7 bases, leaving 9 bases between the germline ends. The CDR3 nucleotides are TGTGCCTGGAGTGTACACGGGTCTGAAAAACTGTTTTTT. Encoded protein: CAWSVHGSEKLFF.

Concerning this clonotype itself: Relative to the germline gene, one junction end is altered; a read error may explain this. V usage is TRBV5-1 and J usage is TRBJ1-2, with no clear D. The CDR3 loop spans 13 amino acids. Looked up from germline, CDR1 is SGHRS and CDR2 is YFSETQ. CDR3 DNA: TGCGCCAGCAGCTTGGAGTTTAACGATGGCTACACCTTC. Translating it yields CASSLEFNDGYTF.

In its sample, this clonotype was seen many times. V gene TRBV12-3 or TRBV12-4 combines with J gene TRBJ2-6; D gene ambiguous. Trimming shortened V by 3 bases and J by 0 bases, and 9 bases separated the two germline ends. The CDR3 is 16 residues long. This CDR3 reads CASSFSETSGANVLTF. CDR3 bases: TGTGCCAGCAGTTTCTCAGAGACCTCTGGGGCCAACGTCCTGACTTTC.

The chain carries TRBV28 and TRBJ1-1; tentative D call: TRBD1 (5 bases). CDR3 length equals 13 residues. The V gene's germline CDR1 is MDHEN and CDR2 SYDVKM. V lost 7 bases to trimming and J lost 3 bases, with 12 bases between them. DNA for the CDR3: TGTGCCAGCAATGGGGGAGGGTACACTGAAGCTTTCTTT. Translated: CASNGGGYTEAFF.

This clonotype was seen only a few times. The V and J genes are TRBV5-1 and TRBJ2-7, with D perhaps TRBD2 (6 bases). Germline CDR1 SGHRS, CDR2 YFSETQ. Trimming pared 4 bases from V and 2 bases from J, leaving 13 bases between. The length of the CDR3 is 14 residues. The CDR3, as DNA: TGCGCCAGCAGCCCCCGGGACTTCCCCTACGAGCAGTACTTC. Translation gives CASSPRDFPYEQYF.

This clonotype appeared many times. This chain joins TRBV4-3 and TRBJ1-1; D may be TRBD1 (5 bases). The CDR3 extends over 13 amino acids. Germline CDR1 reads LGHNA; CDR2 reads YSLEER. The ends were cut back, 0 bases at V and 7 bases at J, with 9 bases in the middle. CDR3 bases: TGCGCCAGCAGCCAAGATTGGCAGGGTGAAGCTTTCTTT. This codes for CASSQDWQGEAFF.

This clonotype was counted ten times or more. The chain couples TRBV3-1 to TRBJ1-6; TRBD1 is a possible D gene (6 bases). The CDR3 totals 14 residues. Germline V CDR1 and CDR2: LGHDT, YNNKEL (reference sequence). The V gene lost 0 bases and the J gene lost 13 bases, with 13 bases spanning the gap. CDR3 bases: TGTGCCAGCAGCCAAGAGACAGGCCGGGGTCCCCTCCACTTT. Amino acids: CASSQETGRGPLHF.

This clonotype was seen repeatedly, ten times or more. V is TRBV12-3 or TRBV12-4 and J is TRBJ2-6; D remains unclear. This CDR3 spans 15 amino acids. V was clipped by 6 bases and J by 0 bases, with 9 bases between them. The CDR3, as DNA: TGTGCCAGCAGGGTGCGGAGCTCTGGGGCCAACGTCCTGACTTTC. Protein sequence: CASRVRSSGANVLTF.

This clonotype showed up many times. V is TRBV3-1 and J is TRBJ1-2; tentative D call: TRBD1 (5 bases). Germline CDR1 LGHDT, CDR2 YNNKEL (reference sequence). Trimming cost V 4 bases and J 2 bases, with 8 bases left between them. This CDR3 comprises 13 residues. For the CDR3, the DNA is TGTGCCAGCAGCCCGGAGGGGAACTATGGCTACACCTTC. As protein: CASSPEGNYGYTF.

Points on this clonotype: This sequence may be a read error, since a much larger clone differs from it by one base. This chain connects TRBV20-1 to TRBJ2-7, with D tentatively TRBD2 (5 bases). V lost 3 bases, J lost 4 bases, and 19 bases lay in between. Germline CDR1 is DFQATT and CDR2 is SNEGSKA (reference sequence). CDR3 length: 15 residues. The CDR3 here is CSASEGPDKSYEQYF. As DNA, the CDR3 is TGCAGTGCTAGCGAGGGCCCTGACAAGTCGTACGAGCAGTACTTC.

Concerning this clonotype: It may be a read error: a sequence one base away is much more abundant. This chain links TRBV5-1 with TRBJ2-1; perhaps TRBD2 as D (5 bases). This CDR3 is 15 amino acids long. Trimming removed 1 base at V and 8 bases at J, with 16 bases between. Germline assignment: CDR1 SGHRS and CDR2 YFSETQ. Here the CDR3 DNA reads TGCGCCAGCAGCTTGCCAGGACTCAGTATCGATGAGCAGTTCTTC. Translating gives CASSLPGLSIDEQFF.

This clonotype was observed a few times. The chain combines TRBV5-1 with TRBJ2-1; 8 bases are shared with TRBD2. The germline CDR1 and CDR2 sequences are SGHRS and YFSETQ. J lost 5 bases, V lost 4 bases, and 14 bases had no gene match. The length of the CDR3 is 17 residues. CDR3 DNA sequence: TGCGCCAGCAGCCTCGGGAAAAGCGGGAGACTCAACAATGAGCAGTTCTTC. Protein: CASSLGKSGRLNNEQFF.

This clonotype was observed a handful of times. This chain links TRBV5-8 with TRBJ2-2; weak D call: TRBD2 (6 bases). The CDR3 is made up of 15 amino acids. The V end was cut by 2 bases, the J end by 7 bases, with 15 bases between. CDR1 is SGHTS and CDR2 is YDEGEE in the germline V gene. CDR3 sequence: CASSFLPGVNGELFF. CDR3 DNA sequence: TGTGCCAGCAGCTTTTTACCGGGAGTGAACGGGGAGCTGTTTTTT.

This clonotype was found many times. The chain links TRBV5-4 to TRBJ2-3; D is ambiguous. The CDR3 loop spans 13 amino acids. The germline CDR1 and CDR2 sequences are SGHNT and YYREEE (reference sequence). Trimming stripped 4 bases from V and 0 bases from J, with 6 bases between. The CDR3 is CASSEPSTDTQYF. Written as DNA, the CDR3 is TGTGCCAGCAGCGAGCCTAGCACAGATACGCAGTATTTT.

In this sample, this clonotype turned up many times. The chain uses TRBV6-1 and TRBJ2-7, with D unclear. Germline V CDR1 and CDR2: MNHNS, SASEGT. Trimming stripped 9 bases from V and 0 bases from J, with 15 bases between. The CDR3 is 14 residues long. CDR3 DNA: TGTGCCAGTAAGCAAGTGCCCAGCTCCTACGAGCAGTACTTC. Translation: CASKQVPSSYEQYF.

The sample holds many counts of this clonotype. The rearrangement links TRBV29-1 to TRBJ2-7; 9 positions agree with TRBD1. The junction had 5 bases not matched to a gene; V was cut back by 0 bases and J by 5 bases. CDR1 is SQVTM, CDR2 ANQGSEA, per germline. The CDR3 has 14 residues. The DNA of the CDR3 is TGCAGCGTTGAAGACGACAGGGGGGAAAACGAGCAGTACTTC. As protein: CSVEDDRGENEQYF.

This clonotype was seen ten or more times. This chain joins TRBV15 and TRBJ2-1; D remains ambiguous. The germline V and J ends were trimmed by 0 bases and 5 bases, with 17 bases remaining between them. Germline CDR1 is LNHNV and CDR2 is YYDKDF (reference sequence). CDR3 length equals 17 residues. The CDR3 coding sequence is TGTGCCACCAGCAGAGATCCGAGGCCCGGTGCCCACAATGAGCAGTTCTTC. It codes for CATSRDPRPGAHNEQFF.

This clonotype was recorded many times. The genes are TRBV30 and TRBJ2-7; weak D call: TRBD1 (6 bases). The CDR3 is 13 residues long. Germline assignment: CDR1 GTSNPN and CDR2 SVGIG (reference sequence). The V gene lost 0 bases and the J gene lost 7 bases, with 13 bases spanning the gap. The CDR3 is CAWSVHEGTEQYF. CDR3 DNA sequence: TGTGCCTGGAGTGTACATGAGGGGACAGAGCAGTACTTC.

This clonotype occurred a few times. The CDR3 nucleotides read TGTGCCAGCAGCCTAGGGGTCACTGAAGCTTTCTTT. It encodes CASSLGVTEAFF. J is TRBJ1-1 and V is TRBV7-9; TRBD1 might be the D (5 bases). Trimming stripped 5 bases from V and 4 bases from J, with 8 bases between. The CDR3 extends over 12 amino acids. The germline CDR1 and CDR2 sequences are SEHNR and FQNEAQ (reference sequence).

This clonotype was counted many times. The chain is built from TRBV10-3 and TRBJ1-5; no definite D call. The CDR3 sequence is 12 residues long. V was clipped by 3 bases and J by 5 bases, with 5 bases between them. Germline assignment: CDR1 ENHRY and CDR2 SYGVKD. CDR3: CAISDPDQPQHF. The CDR3 DNA sequence: TGTGCCATCAGTGACCCCGATCAGCCCCAGCATTTT.

The gene calls are TRBV5-5 and TRBJ2-6; D may be TRBD2 (5 bases). Germline V gene sequence: CDR1 SGHKS, CDR2 YYEKEE (reference sequence). V lost 7 bases, J lost 0 bases, and 11 bases lay in between. The CDR3 runs to 15 residues. CDR3 loop: CASGLSYSGANVLTF. The DNA for the CDR3 is TGTGCCAGCGGACTCTCGTACTCTGGGGCCAACGTCCTGACTTTC.

This clonotype was recorded at least ten times. This rearrangement joins TRBV19 to TRBJ2-2; 11 bases match TRBD2. The germline gives CDR1 LNHDA, CDR2 SQIVND (reference sequence). The CDR3 covers 16 residues. J gave up 2 bases and V 9 bases, and 8 bases lay outside the gene matches. The CDR3 reads CASSLGLAENTGELFF. CDR3 nucleotides: TGTGCCAGCAGCCTGGGACTAGCGGAAAACACCGGGGAGCTGTTTTTT.

The chain is built from TRBV6-2 or TRBV6-3 and TRBJ2-1, with D maybe TRBD2 (6 bases). V was shortened by 2 bases and J by 0 bases, with 14 bases between the two germline ends. The CDR3 spans 17 residues. Germline-derived CDR1 and CDR2 are MNHEY and SVGEGT. CDR3 DNA sequence: TGTGCCAGCAGTTACGGGGCTAGCGCTAGCTCCTACAATGAGCAGTTCTTC. Its protein product is CASSYGASASSYNEQFF.

At least ten counts were recorded for this clonotype. The V call is TRBV27, the J call TRBJ2-1; TRBD2 matches 9 bases. CDR1 and CDR2 from the germline V gene are MNHEY and SMNVEV (reference sequence). The CDR3 consists of 16 residues. V lost 5 bases to trimming and J lost 5 bases; unmatched junction nucleotides: 10. CDR3 sequence: CASSRLAVLEDNEQFF. CDR3 in DNA: TGTGCCAGCAGTCGACTAGCGGTGCTCGAGGACAATGAGCAGTTCTTC.

The rearrangement links TRBV29-1 to TRBJ1-2; 8 bases match TRBD1. V gave up 5 bases and J gave up 8 bases; unmatched junction bases: 16. The CDR3 has 15 amino acids. Germline V lookup: CDR1 SQVTM, CDR2 ANQGSEA. CDR3 DNA sequence: TGCAGCGTTTTGGGCCTGGGACAGGACGTTTACGGCTACACCTTC. It specifies CSVLGLGQDVYGYTF.

This clonotype was detected many times. The rearrangement joins TRBV12-3 or TRBV12-4 to TRBJ2-1; D is unresolved. The CDR3 runs to 15 residues. V was clipped by 8 bases and J by 7 bases, with 21 bases between them. For the CDR3, the DNA is TGTGCCAGCGGATCCGCCGGGTCCTTGGGGAATGAGCAGTTCTTC. This codes for CASGSAGSLGNEQFF.

The chain recombines TRBV20-1 with TRBJ1-5; possible D gene TRBD1, 6 bases. V was clipped by 6 bases and J by 0 bases, with 12 bases between them. The CDR3 runs to 14 residues. Germline V gene data show CDR1 as DFQATT and CDR2 as SNEGSKA (reference sequence). As DNA, the CDR3 is TGCAGTGCCATAGGGGGGTATAGCAATCAGCCCCAGCATTTT. Translation gives CSAIGGYSNQPQHF.